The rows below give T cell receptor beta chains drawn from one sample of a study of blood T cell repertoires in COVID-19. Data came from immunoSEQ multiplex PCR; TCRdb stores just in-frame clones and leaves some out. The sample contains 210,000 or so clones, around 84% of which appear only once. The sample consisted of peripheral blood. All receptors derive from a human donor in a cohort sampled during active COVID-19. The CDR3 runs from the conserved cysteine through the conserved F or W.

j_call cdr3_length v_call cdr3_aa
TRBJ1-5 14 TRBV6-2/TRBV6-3 CASSYAGAIAPQHF
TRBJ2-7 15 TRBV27 CASSLRRGSSYEQYF
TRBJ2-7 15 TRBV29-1 CSVEVRDRASYEQYF
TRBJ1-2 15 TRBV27 CASSFSGGLDYGYTF
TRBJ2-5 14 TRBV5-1 CASSVEQGQETQYF
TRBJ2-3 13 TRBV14 CASSPGSPDTQYF
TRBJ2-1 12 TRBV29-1 CSGNPFGNEQFF
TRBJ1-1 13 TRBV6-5 CASQRTGRSEAFF
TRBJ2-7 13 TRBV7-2 CASSLQREYEQYF
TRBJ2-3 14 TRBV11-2 CASSLAGGWDTQYF
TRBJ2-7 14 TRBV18 CASSPFDSTYEQYF
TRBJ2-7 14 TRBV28 CASSFQREGYEQYF
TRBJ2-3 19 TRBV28 CASSPGHVWASGSTDTQYF
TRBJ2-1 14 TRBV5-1 CASSFGGEYNEQFF
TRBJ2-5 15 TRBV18 CASSPVQGPQETQYF
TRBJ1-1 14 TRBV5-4 CASSLALGNTEAFF
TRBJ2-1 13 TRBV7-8 CASSFGGHREQFF
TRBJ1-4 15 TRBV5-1 CASSPALGTNEKLFF
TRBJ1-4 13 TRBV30 CASQRQADEKLFF
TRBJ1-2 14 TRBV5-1 CASSRSITADGYTF
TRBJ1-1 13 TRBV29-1 CSVVNSLNTEAFF
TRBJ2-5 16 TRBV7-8 CASSPSRAPFQETQYF
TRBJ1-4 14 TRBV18 CASSPPGQREKLFF
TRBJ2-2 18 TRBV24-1 CATWGPAGLGGNTGELFF
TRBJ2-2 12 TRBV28 CASSFFPGELFF
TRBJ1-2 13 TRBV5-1 CASSFGAGYGYTF
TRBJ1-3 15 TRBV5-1 CASSWAGGPGNTIYF
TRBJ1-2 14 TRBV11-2 CASSKTGTSYGYTF
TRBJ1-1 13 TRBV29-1 CSVGQTPNTEAFF
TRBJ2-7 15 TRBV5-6 CASSLTGQTFYEQYF
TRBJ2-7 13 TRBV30 CAWSVNREGEQYF
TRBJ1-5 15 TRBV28 CASSRGWANNQPQHF
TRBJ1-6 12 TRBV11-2 CASSLAGSPLHF
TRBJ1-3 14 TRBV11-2 CASSGGYSGNTIYF
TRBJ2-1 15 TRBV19 CASSRGTSGLNEQFF
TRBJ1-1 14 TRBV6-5 CASRPGGRGSYGFF
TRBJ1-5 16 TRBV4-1 CASSQDYRQPNQPQHF
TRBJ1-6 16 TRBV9 CASSPRTGLHNSPLHF
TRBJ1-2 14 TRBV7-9 CASSLAFPGNGYTF
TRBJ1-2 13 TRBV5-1 CASSSTGSHGYTF
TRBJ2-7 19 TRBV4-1 CASSQVGLAGGSSSYEQYF
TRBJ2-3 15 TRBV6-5 CASSLGTGSTDTQYF
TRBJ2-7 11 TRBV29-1 CSVQISYEQYF
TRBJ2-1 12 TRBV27 CASSNFGVPQFF
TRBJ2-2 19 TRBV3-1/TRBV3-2 CASSQAGTGGGIGAGELYF
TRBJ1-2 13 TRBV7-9 CASSSLRGYGYTF
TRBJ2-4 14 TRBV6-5 CASSSGGGINIQYF
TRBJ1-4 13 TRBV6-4 CASSAEFNEKLFF
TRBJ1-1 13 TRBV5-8 CARQIGRGTEAFF
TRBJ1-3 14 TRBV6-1 CASSTDGTGNTIYF
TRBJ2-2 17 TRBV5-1 CASSLDYAGGNTGELFF
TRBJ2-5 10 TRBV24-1 CATRWETQYF
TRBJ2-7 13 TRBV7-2 CASSLTGNYEQYF
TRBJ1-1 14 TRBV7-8 CASSSPGRQGRAFF
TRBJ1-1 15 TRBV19 CASSKTTGGNTEAFF
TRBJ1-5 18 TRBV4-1 CASSNPPGQGASDQPQHF
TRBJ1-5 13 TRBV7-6 CASSLGGDQPQHF
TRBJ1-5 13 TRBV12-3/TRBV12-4 CASTRGRNQPQHF
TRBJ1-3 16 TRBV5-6 CASSSTRTGTGNTIYF